This T cell receptor (beta chain) was recovered during a study of T cells in Graves' hyperthyroidism and ophthalmopathy. Across the study: Peripheral blood was taken when the disease was first diagnosed, before any treatment began.

Around 9.9 ml of fresh peripheral blood supplied the PBMCs. TCR beta CDR3 regions were amplified from RNA transcripts. Using the HTBI primer set, a first-round RT-PCR was run on the TCR CDR3. TCRdb used MiXCR to reprocess the multiplex PCR reads, holding one entry per CDR3 protein. The sample lists about 590,000 distinct CDR3 sequences, 12% to 15% occurring once. This clonotype appeared many times. Sample: blood. The TCR comes from a woman under 30 with Graves' ophthalmopathy.

CDR3 DNA sequence: TGTGCCAGCAGCTTAGGCGCTAGCGGGACTTACGAGCAGTACTTC. Translated, it gives CASSLGASGTYEQYF. The rearrangement joins TRBV11-2 to TRBJ2-7; the match to TRBD2 covers 9 bases. CDR3 length: 15 residues. Germline loops: CDR1 SGHAT, CDR2 FQNNGV. Losses at the gene ends were 1 base for V and 4 bases for J; bases not matched to a gene: 5.